What follows is one T cell receptor (beta chain) and its context. With 5 bases clipped from V and 4 bases from J, the junction kept 4 bases outside the gene matches. Looked up from germline, CDR1 is SGHAT and CDR2 is FQDESV (reference sequence). The CDR3 consists of 13 residues. This sample was taken from a study of blood T cell repertoires in COVID-19. At the level of the study: COVID-19 samples, acute and convalescent, were from the United States, Italy and Spain. T cells, B-cell-depleted T cells, or PBMCs supplied cDNA or gDNA.

Methods used by the authors: How many nucleated cells were present was estimated from reference gene primer amplification. The method was immunoSEQ multiplex PCR; TCRdb's version includes in-frame clones alone and lacks a portion of them. That table supplies the V and J calls and clone size; D and trimming were determined from the DNA. The sample yields roughly 100,000 clones, 70% to 90% seen once. The chain employs TRBV11-1 and TRBJ2-5; 7 bases are shared with TRBD1. The source material was peripheral blood. This receptor was obtained from a man aged 45-65 years with active COVID-19. Here the CDR3 DNA reads TGTGCCAGCAGCCCAGACAGGGCAGAGACCCAGTACTTC. It yields the protein CASSPDRAETQYF.